The T cell receptor beta chain described here comes from a study of T cells in localized non-small cell lung cancer. As for this clone: No antigen is known for it.

Study outcomes and limitations: A denser population of T cells in blood accompanied longer overall survival. For the top 100 tumor clones, a median roughly 56 also appeared in adjacent lung. The highest T cell clonality was in uninvolved adjacent lung, above tumor. As only one tumor region underwent sequencing, heterogeneity remains possible.

The trim removed 1 base at V and 4 bases at J, leaving 8 bases unmatched. The V gene's germline CDR1 is KGHSH and CDR2 LQKENI. The CDR3 length is 18 residues. Sequencing used immunoSEQ multiplex PCR; TCRdb keeps in-frame clones, though not all of them. The sample lists about 52,000 clones, about 88% occurring once. The origin of this receptor is a female donor with stage II lung adenocarcinoma. The input for sequencing was PBMCs, taken before any cancer treatment. V is TRBV18 and J is TRBJ2-5, with TRBD2 matching over 14 bases. The CDR3 here is CASSPLHRLAGGLETQYF. DNA of the CDR3: TGTGCCAGCTCACCACTTCACCGACTAGCGGGGGGGCTAGAGACCCAGTACTTC.